The sequence of this T cell receptor beta chain was determined in a study of blood T cell repertoires in COVID-19. Overall study context: The United States, Italy and Spain provided the acute and convalescent COVID-19 samples.

Clones were read by immunoSEQ multiplex PCR, and TCRdb kept only the in-frame ones, dropping some. This sample has about 290,000 clones, with approximately 90% found just once. This CDR3 is 13 amino acids long. The germline gives CDR1 SGHTA, CDR2 FQGNSA. The ends were cut back, 0 bases at V and 6 bases at J, with 7 bases in the middle. Sequencing used peripheral blood. The TCR was taken from a man between 35 and 55 years old with acute or convalescent COVID-19. The chain is built from TRBV7-2 and TRBJ2-3; TRBD2 is a possible D gene (5 bases). The CDR3 spells CASSLAIADTQYF. The CDR3 coding sequence is TGTGCCAGCAGCTTAGCCATAGCGGATACGCAGTATTTT.